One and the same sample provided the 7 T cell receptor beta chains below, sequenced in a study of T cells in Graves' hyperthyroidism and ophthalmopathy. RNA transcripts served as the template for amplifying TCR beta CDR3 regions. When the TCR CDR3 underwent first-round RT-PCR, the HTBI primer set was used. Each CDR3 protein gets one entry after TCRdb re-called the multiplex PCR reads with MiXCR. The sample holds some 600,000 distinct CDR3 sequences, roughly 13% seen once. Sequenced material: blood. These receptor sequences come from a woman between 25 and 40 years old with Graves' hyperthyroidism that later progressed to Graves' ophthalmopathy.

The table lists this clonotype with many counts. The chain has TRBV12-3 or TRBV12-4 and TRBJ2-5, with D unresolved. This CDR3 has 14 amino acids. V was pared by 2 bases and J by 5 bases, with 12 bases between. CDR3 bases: TGTGCCAGCAGTTTACCCGAGGCCTGGGAGACCCAGTACTTC. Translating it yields CASSLPEAWETQYF.

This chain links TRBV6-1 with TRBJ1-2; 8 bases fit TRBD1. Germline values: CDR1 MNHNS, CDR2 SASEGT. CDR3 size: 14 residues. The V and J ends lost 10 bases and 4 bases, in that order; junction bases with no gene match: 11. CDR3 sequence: CATAGTGHLYGYTF. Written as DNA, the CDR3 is TGTGCCACTGCCGGGACAGGTCACCTCTATGGCTACACCTTC.

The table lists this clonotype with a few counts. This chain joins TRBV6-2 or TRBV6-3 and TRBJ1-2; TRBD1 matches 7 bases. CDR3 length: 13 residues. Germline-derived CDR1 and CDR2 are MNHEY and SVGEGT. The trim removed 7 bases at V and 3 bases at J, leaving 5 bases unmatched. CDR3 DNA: TGTGCCAGCACCGACAGGGTGGACTATGGCTACACCTTC. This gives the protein CASTDRVDYGYTF.

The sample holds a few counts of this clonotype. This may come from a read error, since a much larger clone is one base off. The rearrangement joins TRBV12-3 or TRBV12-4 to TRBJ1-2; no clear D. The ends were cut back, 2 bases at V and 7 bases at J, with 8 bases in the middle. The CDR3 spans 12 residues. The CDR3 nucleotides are TGTGCCAGCAGTTTAATTGGGTGTGGCTACACCTTC. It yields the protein CASSLIGCGYTF.

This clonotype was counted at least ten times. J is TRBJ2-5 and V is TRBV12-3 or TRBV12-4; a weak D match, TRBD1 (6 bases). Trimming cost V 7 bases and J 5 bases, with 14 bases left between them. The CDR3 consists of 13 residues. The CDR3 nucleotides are TGTGCCAGCACCTTAACAGGGCGCGAGACCCAGTACTTC. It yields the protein CASTLTGRETQYF.

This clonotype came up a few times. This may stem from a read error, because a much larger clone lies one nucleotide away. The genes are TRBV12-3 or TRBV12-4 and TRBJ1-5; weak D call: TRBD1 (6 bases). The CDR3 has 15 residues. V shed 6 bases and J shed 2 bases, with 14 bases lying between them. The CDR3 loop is CASSYLGAGNQPQHF. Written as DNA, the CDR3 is TGTGCCAGCAGCTACCTGGGGGCAGGCAATCAGCCCCAGCATTTT.

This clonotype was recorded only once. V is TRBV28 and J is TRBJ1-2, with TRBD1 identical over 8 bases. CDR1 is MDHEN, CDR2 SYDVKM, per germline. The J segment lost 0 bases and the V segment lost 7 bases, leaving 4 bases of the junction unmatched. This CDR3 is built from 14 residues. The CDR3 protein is CASNSGGTNYGYTF. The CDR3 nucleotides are TGTGCCAGCAATTCAGGGGGCACTAACTATGGCTACACCTTC.